This passage covers 21 T cell receptor beta chains from one sample sequenced in a study of T cell responses to AZD1222 COVID-19 vaccine. The assay was immunoSEQ multiplex PCR, and TCRdb's table has in-frame clones only and misses some. Of fewer than 200,000 clones listed, around 90% are singletons. Sequenced here: peripheral blood, sampled 28 days after the second AZD1222 dose. All receptors come from an adult who received the AZD1222 COVID-19 vaccine.

This clone was seen a single time. This rearrangement joins TRBV9 to TRBJ2-3; D may be TRBD1 (6 bases). This CDR3 comprises 16 residues. Trimming shortened V by 1 base and J by 1 base, and 13 bases separated the two germline ends. Germline-derived CDR1 and CDR2 are SGDLS and YYNGEE. In DNA form, the CDR3 reads TGTGCCAGCAGCGTATCTGCAGGGGACGGCACAGATACGCAGTATTTT. Its translation is CASSVSAGDGTDTQYF.

The V and J genes are TRBV9 and TRBJ1-5, with a tentative D call TRBD1 (5 bases). This CDR3 spans 14 amino acids. Trimming pared 3 bases from V and 3 bases from J, leaving 10 bases between. The germline V gene has CDR1 SGDLS and CDR2 YYNGEE. The CDR3 loop reads CASSGGSVNQPQHF. The CDR3 bases are TGTGCCAGCAGCGGGGGCAGCGTCAATCAGCCCCAGCATTTT.

The chain uses TRBV7-9 and TRBJ2-3, with D perhaps TRBD1 (5 bases). V lost 1 base and J lost 0, with 14 bases in between. The CDR3 loop spans 17 amino acids. CDR1 is SEHNR, CDR2 FQNEAQ, per germline (reference sequence). Here the CDR3 reads CASSLGGSPSSTDTQYF. CDR3 coding DNA: TGTGCCAGCAGCTTAGGGGGCAGTCCCTCTAGCACAGATACGCAGTATTTT.

This clone was seen just once. The V and J genes are TRBV19 and TRBJ1-5, with D possibly TRBD1 on 6 matching bases. Germline V gene lookup returns CDR1 LNHDA and CDR2 SQIVND (reference sequence). V lost 3 bases and J 5 bases, leaving 14 bases between the germline ends. The CDR3 is made up of 15 amino acids. The CDR3 loop is CASSIWQGIDQPQHF. The CDR3 bases are TGTGCCAGTAGTATTTGGCAGGGGATAGATCAGCCCCAGCATTTT.

On this clone: The limits of the CDR3 on the DNA are not certain, so only TCRdb's listed CDR3 is given. The chain joins TRBV5-4 to TRBJ1-4. Germline V CDR1 and CDR2: SGHNT, YYREEE (reference sequence). From its first to its last residue, the CDR3 has 17 amino acids. The CDR3 sequence: CASSFGSGAHSNEKLFF.

This sequence joins TRBV9 and TRBJ2-2, with D perhaps TRBD2 (6 bases). From germline, CDR1 is SGDLS and CDR2 YYNGEE. The CDR3 covers 14 residues. Trimming shortened V by 3 bases and J by 4 bases, and 10 bases separated the two germline ends. In nucleotides, the CDR3 is TGTGCCAGCAGCGGGGCGGGGATCACCGGGGAGCTGTTTTTT. It is translated as CASSGAGITGELFF.

The chain uses TRBV5-1 and TRBJ2-3; maybe TRBD2 (5 bases). The V gene lost 2 bases and the J gene lost 0 bases, with 7 bases spanning the gap. The CDR3 is made up of 14 amino acids. In germline, CDR1 is SGHRS, CDR2 YFSETQ. In nucleotides, the CDR3 is TGCGCCAGCAGCTTAGACTATAGCACAGATACGCAGTATTTT. Protein: CASSLDYSTDTQYF.

This chain connects TRBV20-1 to TRBJ2-7; TRBD2 aligns across 12 bases. With V trimmed by 3 bases and J by 5 bases, 14 bases remained unmatched. Germline values: CDR1 DFQATT, CDR2 SNEGSKA (reference sequence). There are 17 residues in the CDR3. The CDR3 sequence: CSASWLAGGPLINEQYF. The CDR3 DNA sequence: TGCAGTGCTAGTTGGCTAGCGGGGGGGCCTCTAATCAACGAGCAGTACTTC.

This sequence joins TRBV12-3 or TRBV12-4 and TRBJ2-3; D unresolved. The V and J ends lost 3 bases and 4 bases respectively, with 8 bases between them. This CDR3 has 13 amino acids. The CDR3, as DNA: TGTGCCAGCAGTTTGGGGTCATCAGATACGCAGTATTTT. Translated, it gives CASSLGSSDTQYF.

V usage is TRBV6-4 and J usage is TRBJ2-2; maybe TRBD1 (6 bases). V lost 6 bases, J lost 7 bases, and 12 bases lay in between. CDR1 is MRHNA and CDR2 is SNTAGT in the germline V gene. The length of the CDR3 is 13 residues. CDR3 in amino acids: CASSSLRGGELFF. For the CDR3, the DNA is TGTGCCAGCAGCTCACTCAGGGGCGGGGAGCTGTTTTTT.

This clone came up once. The chain recombines TRBV5-5 with TRBJ2-2, with TRBD1 identical over 12 bases. Germline-derived CDR1 and CDR2 are SGHKS and YYEKEE (reference sequence). V shed 4 bases and J 0 bases; nucleotides not matched to a gene: 7. The CDR3 is 18 amino acids. The chain's CDR3 is CASSRGTGGAANTGELFF. The CDR3 bases are TGTGCCAGCAGCCGAGGGACAGGGGGCGCCGCGAACACCGGGGAGCTGTTTTTT.

To note about this clone: Other DNA sequences in the sample encode the same CDR3. V gene TRBV5-1 combines with J gene TRBJ1-1, with TRBD1 as a possible D gene (5 bases). The CDR3 loop spans 13 amino acids. V was shortened by 1 base and J by 4 bases, with 8 bases between the two germline ends. Germline lookup yields CDR1 SGHRS and CDR2 YFSETQ. CDR3 coding DNA: TGCGCCAGCAGCTTGCGGGGGGGCACTGAAGCTTTCTTT. Amino acids: CASSLRGGTEAFF.

This rearrangement joins TRBV5-6 to TRBJ2-7, with D unresolved. Germline CDR1 reads SGHDT; CDR2 reads YYEEEE. This CDR3 is 12 amino acids long. The V end lost 1 base, the J end lost 4 bases, and 6 bases lay between the germline ends. CDR3 region: CASSLSQYEQYF. The CDR3 region has the DNA TGTGCCAGCAGCTTGTCCCAGTACGAGCAGTACTTC.

This clone has just a few counts. J is TRBJ1-5 and V is TRBV21-1. TRBV21-1 is labeled a pseudogene. CDR3 length: 14 amino acids. CDR3 in amino acids: CAPKGGPSNQPQHF. CDR3 DNA: TGTGCCCCTAAGGGGGGGCCTAGCAATCAGCCCCAGCATTTT.

The genes are TRBV7-2 and TRBJ2-5; 13 bases are a match to TRBD2. Germline CDR1 reads SGHTA; CDR2 reads FQGNSA. With V trimmed by 1 base and J by 2 bases, 1 base remained unmatched. The CDR3 spans 16 residues. For the CDR3, the DNA is TGTGCCAGCAGCTTAGTACTAGCGGGGGGGCAAGAGACCCAGTACTTC. Its protein is CASSLVLAGGQETQYF. Full variable domain (remainder filled in from reference TRBV7-2 and TRBJ2-5): GAGVSQSPSNKVTEKGKDVELRCDPISGHTALYWYRQSLGQGLEFLIYFQGNSAPDKSGLPSDRFSAERTGGSVSTLTIQRTQQEDSAVYLCASSLVLAGGQETQYFGPGTRLLVL.

The chain combines TRBV18 with TRBJ2-6; 7 nucleotides agree with TRBD1. CDR3 size: 15 residues. With V trimmed by 4 bases and J by 3 bases, 3 bases remained unmatched. The germline V gene encodes CDR1 KGHSH and CDR2 LQKENI. This chain's CDR3 is CASSLTGDGANVLTF. The CDR3 DNA is TGTGCCAGCTCACTTACAGGGGATGGGGCCAACGTCCTGACTTTC. Full variable domain (rest looked up from reference TRBV18 and TRBJ2-6): NAGVMQNPRHLVRRRGQEARLRCSPMKGHSHVYWYRQLPEEGLKFMVYLQKENIIDESGMPKERFSAEFPKEGPSILRIQQVVRGDSAAYFCASSLTGDGANVLTFGAGSRLTVL.

The rearrangement uses TRBV7-9 and TRBJ2-3; D is possibly TRBD2 (5 bases). The CDR3 is 12 residues long. Germline V gene lookup returns CDR1 SEHNR and CDR2 FQNEAQ (reference sequence). V was cut by 5 bases and J by 8 bases, with 11 bases left in between. CDR3 region: CASSPEGVTQYF. The CDR3 region has the DNA TGTGCCAGCAGCCCCGAGGGCGTTACGCAGTATTTT.

The chain is built from TRBV5-1 and TRBJ1-5; 7 bases are a match to TRBD1. This CDR3 region has 15 residues. J was trimmed by 3 bases and V by 4 bases; bases with no gene match: 7. Germline V gene data show CDR1 as SGHRS and CDR2 as YFSETQ. CDR3 loop: CASSETGDFNQPQHF. CDR3 sequence (DNA): TGCGCCAGCAGCGAAACAGGGGACTTCAATCAGCCCCAGCATTTT.

The V gene is TRBV28, the J gene TRBJ1-2; 11 bases match TRBD1. The V and J ends lost 4 bases and 5 bases, in that order; junction bases with no gene match: 6. Germline V gene data show CDR1 as MDHEN and CDR2 as SYDVKM. The CDR3 length is 15 residues. This CDR3 reads CASSSPGQGGYGYTF. CDR3 nucleotides: TGTGCCAGCAGTTCGCCGGGACAGGGGGGTTATGGCTACACCTTC.

The chain carries TRBV19 and TRBJ2-2; 12 bases are shared with TRBD1. Per the germline V gene, CDR1 is LNHDA and CDR2 is SQIVND (reference sequence). The CDR3 is made up of 17 amino acids. V shed 4 bases, J shed 1 base, and the junction held 4 bases outside the gene matches. The chain's CDR3 is CASSTGTGGVNTGELFF. Written as DNA, the CDR3 is TGTGCCAGTAGTACTGGGACAGGGGGCGTGAACACCGGGGAGCTGTTTTTT.

The chain joins TRBV15 to TRBJ2-1, with 9 bases aligning to TRBD2. J was trimmed by 8 bases and V by 0 bases; bases with no gene match: 8. The CDR3 consists of 16 residues. Germline lookup yields CDR1 LNHNV and CDR2 YYDKDF (reference sequence). The CDR3 is CATSRERGGLKDEQFF. DNA of the CDR3: TGTGCCACCAGCAGAGAGCGGGGGGGCCTTAAGGATGAGCAGTTCTTC.